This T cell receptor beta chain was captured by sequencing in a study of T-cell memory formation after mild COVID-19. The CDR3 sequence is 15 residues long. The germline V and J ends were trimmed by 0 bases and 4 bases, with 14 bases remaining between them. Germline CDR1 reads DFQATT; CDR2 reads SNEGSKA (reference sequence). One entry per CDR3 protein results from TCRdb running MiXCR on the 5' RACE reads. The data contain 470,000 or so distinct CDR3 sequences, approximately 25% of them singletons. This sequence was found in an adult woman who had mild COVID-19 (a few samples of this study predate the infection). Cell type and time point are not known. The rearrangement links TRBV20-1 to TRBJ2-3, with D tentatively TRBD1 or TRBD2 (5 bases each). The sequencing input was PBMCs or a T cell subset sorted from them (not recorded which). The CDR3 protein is CSARDGTKGADTQYF. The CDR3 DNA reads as TGCAGTGCTAGAGATGGGACGAAGGGAGCAGATACGCAGTATTTT.